These 17 T cell receptor beta chains originate from one sample sequenced in a study of T cell repertoires in cytomegalovirus infection (dated by TCRdb to the late 2010s). Data came from an Illumina HiSeq 1500. TCRdb handled the public reads itself, with Q25 trimming in fastp and clone calling in MiXCR, and kept productive beta chains. CDR3 protein duplicates are merged, each entry listing the most common genes and DNA. This sample is represented by about 240,000 distinct CDR3 sequences; approximately 13% of them were singletons. The ten largest clones represent approximately 1.8% of the sample. The sequencing sample was made of PBMCs. All receptors come from a human donor in good health (CMV status not recorded). Some clones in this sample may be carry-over from other donors' samples.

The table lists this clonotype with a few counts. This rearrangement joins TRBV20-1 to TRBJ1-3; 7 positions agree with TRBD1. Germline V gene sequence: CDR1 DFQATT, CDR2 SNEGSKA (reference sequence). Trimming removed 5 bases from V and 4 bases from J; junction bases left unmatched: 5. There are 13 residues in the CDR3. The CDR3, as DNA: TGCAGTGCTTGGGACAGAGACGGAAACACCATATATTTT. Protein product: CSAWDRDGNTIYF.

The CDR3 protein is CSAGDSNTEAFF. CDR3 nucleotides: TGCAGTGCTGGCGACAGTAACACTGAAGCTTTCTTT. The chain uses TRBV20-1 and TRBJ1-1; D might be TRBD1 (5 bases). Trimming removed 5 bases from V and 2 bases from J, with 9 bases in between. The CDR3 is 12 amino acids. Germline V CDR1 and CDR2: DFQATT, SNEGSKA (reference sequence).

This clonotype was seen repeatedly, ten times or more. The V call is TRBV7-2, the J call TRBJ1-3; D remains unclear. The V gene lost 5 bases and the J gene lost 8 bases, with 22 bases spanning the gap. Germline CDR1 is SGHTA and CDR2 is FQGNSA. CDR3 length: 16 amino acids. CDR3 sequence reads: CASSRSPALGGHTIYF. The CDR3 DNA reads as TGTGCCAGCAGCCGAAGCCCCGCTCTTGGAGGGCACACCATATATTTT.

This chain uses TRBV27 with TRBJ2-7, with 9 positions matching TRBD2. The trim removed 6 bases at V and 4 bases at J, leaving 13 bases unmatched. The V gene's germline CDR1 is MNHEY and CDR2 SMNVEV (reference sequence). The CDR3 runs 16 residues. CDR3 DNA: TGTGCCAGCAGATTGGTGGGCGGGGGGGCCGGGTACGAGCAGTACTTC. Translated: CASRLVGGGAGYEQYF.

The gene calls are TRBV19 and TRBJ2-1; TRBD1 might be the D (7 bases). The CDR3 loop spans 13 amino acids. The germline CDR1 and CDR2 sequences are LNHDA and SQIVND (reference sequence). The ends were cut back, 3 bases at V and 9 bases at J, with 12 bases in the middle. The CDR3 nucleotides are TGTGCCAGTAGTATGCGACAGGGAGGTGAGCAGTTCTTC. Protein: CASSMRQGGEQFF. Full variable domain (outside the CDR3, taken from reference TRBV19 and TRBJ2-1): DGGITQSPKYLFRKEGQNVTLSCEQNLNHDAMYWYRQDPGQGLRLIYYSQIVNDFQKGDIAEGYSVSREKKESFPLTVTSAQKNPTAFYLCASSMRQGGEQFFGPGTRLTVL.

V and J are TRBV7-2 and TRBJ2-1; 9 bases are shared with TRBD2. Germline CDR1 SGHTA, CDR2 FQGNSA. V lost 7 bases to trimming and J lost 2 bases; unmatched junction nucleotides: 6. The CDR3 consists of 15 residues. CDR3 in DNA: TGTGCCAGCACCTTCGGCGGGGGGGCCTACAATGAGCAGTTCTTC. Amino acid sequence: CASTFGGGAYNEQFF.

Many counts were recorded for this clonotype. The chain couples TRBV5-6 to TRBJ2-7; D may be TRBD1 (6 bases). V lost 4 bases, J lost 4 bases, and 12 bases lay in between. CDR1 and CDR2 from the germline V gene are SGHDT and YYEEEE. This CDR3 has 13 residues. The CDR3: CASSPSGQYEQYF. CDR3 nucleotide sequence: TGTGCCAGCAGCCCCTCAGGACAGTACGAGCAGTACTTC.

The chain recombines TRBV5-4 with TRBJ2-7; D tentatively reads TRBD1 or TRBD2 (5 bases each). Trimming shortened V by 2 bases and J by 2 bases, and 17 bases separated the two germline ends. Germline lookup yields CDR1 SGHNT and CDR2 YYREEE (reference sequence). The CDR3 is 16 amino acids. CDR3 amino acids: CASSLATGRNTYEQYF. The CDR3, as DNA: TGTGCCAGCAGCTTAGCTACGGGACGTAACACCTACGAGCAGTACTTC.

The J gene is TRBJ2-1, the V gene TRBV5-1, with D possibly being TRBD1 or TRBD2 (5 bases each). V was clipped by 4 bases and J by 8 bases, with 19 bases between them. Germline loops: CDR1 SGHRS, CDR2 YFSETQ. The CDR3 has 15 residues. In nucleotides, the CDR3 is TGCGCCAGCAGCCTAGCAGGCCAGAGGGGTGATGAGCAGTTCTTC. Translation gives CASSLAGQRGDEQFF.

Note on this clonotype: A read error may be the cause here, since a much bigger clone is one base away. The rearrangement joins TRBV4-2 to TRBJ1-5, with D maybe TRBD1 (5 bases). CDR1 and CDR2 from the germline V gene are LGHNA and YNFKEQ. CDR3 size: 15 residues. CDR3 DNA sequence: TGTGCCGGCAGCCCCGGCCGGGGCGCCGGGCAGCCCCAGCATTTT. As protein: CAGSPGRGAGQPQHF.

This clonotype has ten or more counts. V gene TRBV7-2 combines with J gene TRBJ2-7; possibly TRBD1 for D (5 bases). The V gene's germline CDR1 is SGHTA and CDR2 FQGNSA. CDR3 length: 14 residues. V was pared by 2 bases and J by 2 bases, with 10 bases between. The CDR3 nucleotides read TGTGCCAGCAGCTTAATAGGGGTTCCCTACGAGCAGTACTTC. The encoded protein is CASSLIGVPYEQYF. Full variable domain (missing parts from reference TRBV7-2 and TRBJ2-7): GAGVSQSPSNKVTEKGKDVELRCDPISGHTALYWYRQSLGQGLEFLIYFQGNSAPDKSGLPSDRFSAERTGGSVSTLTIQRTQQEDSAVYLCASSLIGVPYEQYFGPGTRLTVT.

This rearrangement joins TRBV20-1 to TRBJ2-3; 15 bases match TRBD2. Germline CDR1 DFQATT, CDR2 SNEGSKA (reference sequence). The CDR3 consists of 16 residues. V lost 5 bases to trimming and J lost 8 bases; unmatched junction nucleotides: 11. CDR3 sequence (DNA): TGCAGTGCTGGGACTAGCGGGAGGCTCCTGGACGGTACGCAGTATTTT. Translation gives CSAGTSGRLLDGTQYF.

The V call is TRBV20-1, the J call TRBJ1-4; D ambiguous. V shed 5 bases and J shed 3 bases, with 13 bases lying between them. This CDR3 spans 14 amino acids. In germline, CDR1 is DFQATT, CDR2 SNEGSKA (reference sequence). The CDR3 is CSAYTGSSNEKLFF. CDR3 DNA: TGCAGTGCTTATACCGGGAGCTCTAATGAAAAACTGTTTTTT.

This clonotype came up many times. The rearrangement links TRBV6-6 to TRBJ1-3; D is undetermined. V gave up 2 bases and J gave up 0 bases, with 17 bases separating them. Germline assignment: CDR1 MNHNY and CDR2 SVGAGI (reference sequence). The CDR3 extends over 18 amino acids. CDR3 in DNA: TGTGCCAGCAGTTACAGTCTAAGGACCGCGAGCTCTGGAAACACCATATATTTT. Its translation is CASSYSLRTASSGNTIYF.

The chain recombines TRBV12-3 or TRBV12-4 with TRBJ2-1; D not resolved. The CDR3 is made up of 13 amino acids. Trimming left V 5 bases short and J 5 bases short, with 10 bases between. The CDR3 loop is CASSPFGDNEQFF. The CDR3 region has the DNA TGTGCCAGCAGTCCATTTGGGGACAATGAGCAGTTCTTC.

This clonotype was recorded at least ten times. The rearrangement links TRBV7-2 to TRBJ1-3; D is unclear. The CDR3 covers 15 residues. Germline assignment: CDR1 SGHTA and CDR2 FQGNSA. Trimming removed 1 base at V and 0 bases at J, with 7 bases between. The CDR3 DNA follows: TGTGCCAGCAGCTTAGGATCGAGCTCTGGAAACACCATATATTTT. This codes for CASSLGSSSGNTIYF. Full variable domain (missing parts from reference TRBV7-2 and TRBJ1-3): GAGVSQSPSNKVTEKGKDVELRCDPISGHTALYWYRQSLGQGLEFLIYFQGNSAPDKSGLPSDRFSAERTGGSVSTLTIQRTQQEDSAVYLCASSLGSSSGNTIYFGEGSWLTVV.

This clonotype was observed at least ten times. The chain has TRBV7-2 and TRBJ2-3, with a possible D match to TRBD2 (7 bases). The CDR3 covers 15 residues. The germline V gene has CDR1 SGHTA and CDR2 FQGNSA. Trimming cost V 2 bases and J 4 bases, with 13 bases left between them. The CDR3 spells CASSLWGGRADTQYF. The CDR3 coding sequence is TGTGCCAGCAGCTTATGGGGGGGCAGGGCAGATACGCAGTATTTT.